The 14 T cell receptor beta chains reported below all come from one sample, sequenced in a study of Tregs in tolerant kidney transplant recipients. Data came from immunoSEQ multiplex PCR; TCRdb stores just in-frame clones and leaves some out. The data contain approximately 16,000 clones, roughly 75% of them singletons. Sample: Tregs from blood, taken before the transplant. The source of these receptors is a human donor who received a combined kidney and bone marrow transplant.

The genes are TRBV7-9 and TRBJ1-1; unclear D gene. The CDR3 is made up of 13 amino acids. Germline V CDR1 and CDR2: SEHNR, FQNEAQ (reference sequence). V was cut by 1 base and J by 1 base, with 4 bases left in between. The CDR3 nucleotides read TGTGCCAGCAGCTTAGAACAGAACACTGAAGCTTTCTTT. Translating it yields CASSLEQNTEAFF.

The genes are TRBV7-9 and TRBJ1-1, with a tentative D call TRBD1 (5 bases). The CDR3 sequence is 14 residues long. V was pared by 7 bases and J by 4 bases, with 16 bases between. The germline CDR1 and CDR2 sequences are SEHNR and FQNEAQ (reference sequence). This chain's CDR3 is CASTDLMGGTEAFF. Written as DNA, the CDR3 is TGTGCCAGCACCGACTTGATGGGGGGCACTGAAGCTTTCTTT.

The J gene is TRBJ1-5, the V gene TRBV6-1, with D maybe TRBD1 (5 bases). CDR3 length: 17 residues. V lost 4 bases to trimming and J lost 2 bases, with 18 bases between them. Per germline, CDR1 MNHNS and CDR2 SASEGT. The CDR3 here is CASSGPGGDVRNQPQHF. CDR3 bases: TGTGCCAGCAGTGGCCCGGGAGGGGATGTACGCAATCAGCCCCAGCATTTT.

Here the CDR3 reads CASSRTSGVGWQYF. DNA of the CDR3: TGTGCCAGCAGTCGGACTAGCGGGGTTGGTTGGCAGTACTTC. V is TRBV14 and J is TRBJ2-7, with 12 bases that match TRBD2. The CDR3 covers 14 residues. Unmatched junction bases numbered 9, after V lost 6 bases and J lost 9 bases. The germline gives CDR1 SGHDN, CDR2 FVKESK. Complete variable domain (other parts from reference TRBV14 and TRBJ2-7): EAGVTQFPSHSVIEKGQTVTLRCDPISGHDNLYWYRRVMGKEIKFLLHFVKESKQDESGMPNNRFLAERTGGTYSTLKVQPAELEDSGVYFCASSRTSGVGWQYFGPGTRLTVT.

The CDR3 sequence is CAWSVSRRLYGNTIYF. Written as DNA, the CDR3 is TGTGCCTGGAGTGTTTCTAGGAGGCTTTATGGAAACACCATATATTTT. The V and J genes are TRBV30 and TRBJ1-3, with D hard to call. Germline CDR1 reads GTSNPN; CDR2 reads SVGIG (reference sequence). The CDR3 consists of 16 residues. V was shortened by 0 bases and J by 3 bases, with 15 bases between the two germline ends.

The sample holds a few counts of this clone. A junction end diverges from the germline sequence, so it may reflect a read error. The chain recombines TRBV23-1 with TRBJ1-2, with 9 bases aligning to TRBD1. TRBV23-1 is an ORF for which the function is uncertain. The CDR3 length is 12 residues. The CDR3 nucleotides are TGCGCCAGCAGTCAATCGGGGACAGGGCGGGCCTTC. This codes for CASSQSGTGRAF.

The genes are TRBV12-5 and TRBJ1-5; a possible D gene is TRBD1 (5 bases). This CDR3 is 15 amino acids long. V was shortened by 7 bases and J by 0 bases, with 13 bases between the two germline ends. Germline-derived CDR1 and CDR2 are LGHNT and FRNRAP. The DNA of the CDR3 is TGTGCTAGTGCCCCGGGGGGATATAGCAATCAGCCCCAGCATTTT. Amino acids: CASAPGGYSNQPQHF.

This chain joins TRBV11-2 and TRBJ1-1; 9 bases align to TRBD1. Germline V gene sequence: CDR1 SGHAT, CDR2 FQNNGV. J gave up 0 bases and V 7 bases, and 9 bases lay outside the gene matches. The CDR3 loop spans 16 amino acids. Here the CDR3 reads CASKKQGAGMNTEAFF. CDR3 DNA sequence: TGTGCCAGCAAAAAACAGGGGGCGGGGATGAACACTGAAGCTTTCTTT.

This CDR3 reads CASSLGQMNTEAFF. The CDR3 coding sequence is TGTGCCAGCAGTTTAGGGCAGATGAACACTGAAGCTTTCTTT. The chain uses TRBV28 and TRBJ1-1; D uncertain. Trimming stripped 2 bases from V and 0 bases from J, with 7 bases between. The CDR3 length is 14 residues. Germline V gives CDR1 MDHEN, CDR2 SYDVKM.

This clone occurred once. The genes are TRBV4-1 and TRBJ2-1; TRBD2 matches 10 bases. The CDR3 is made up of 15 amino acids. CDR1 MGHRA and CDR2 YSYEKL come from the germline V gene. Losses at the gene ends were 3 bases for V and 5 bases for J; bases not matched to a gene: 4. The CDR3 bases are TGCGCCAGCAGCCATGGTAGCGGGGGGCACAATGAGCAGTTCTTC. It is translated as CASSHGSGGHNEQFF.

This sequence joins TRBV9 and TRBJ1-2; a weak D match, TRBD1 (6 bases). V dropped 0 bases and J dropped 8 bases, with 11 bases sitting between them. Germline assignment: CDR1 SGDLS and CDR2 YYNGEE. CDR3 length: 13 amino acids. For the CDR3, the DNA is TGTGCCAGCAGCGTAGGAACAGGGTTCGGCTACACCTTC. Translation gives CASSVGTGFGYTF.

The V call is TRBV6-1, the J call TRBJ2-4; 8 positions match TRBD2. Germline assignment: CDR1 MNHNS and CDR2 SASEGT. J lost 0 bases, V lost 8 bases, and 3 bases had no gene match. This CDR3 contains 14 residues. In DNA, the CDR3 is TGTGCCAGCCTAGCGGGTCTAGCCAAAAACATTCAGTACTTC. This codes for CASLAGLAKNIQYF.

V is TRBV9 and J is TRBJ2-5; the D gene is possibly TRBD2 (6 bases). The CDR3 loop spans 13 amino acids. Germline CDR1 reads SGDLS; CDR2 reads YYNGEE. The V gene lost 0 bases and the J gene lost 4 bases, with 7 bases spanning the gap. The CDR3 nucleotides read TGTGCCAGCAGCGTAGCGGGAGCAGAGACCCAGTACTTC. It encodes CASSVAGAETQYF.

The chain has TRBV30 and TRBJ2-5; D is undetermined. The CDR3 is made up of 14 amino acids. From germline, CDR1 is GTSNPN and CDR2 SVGIG (reference sequence). Trimming shortened V by 0 bases and J by 2 bases, and 10 bases separated the two germline ends. The CDR3 region is CAWSVSLRQETQYF. As DNA, the CDR3 is TGTGCCTGGAGTGTATCGTTGAGACAAGAGACCCAGTACTTC.